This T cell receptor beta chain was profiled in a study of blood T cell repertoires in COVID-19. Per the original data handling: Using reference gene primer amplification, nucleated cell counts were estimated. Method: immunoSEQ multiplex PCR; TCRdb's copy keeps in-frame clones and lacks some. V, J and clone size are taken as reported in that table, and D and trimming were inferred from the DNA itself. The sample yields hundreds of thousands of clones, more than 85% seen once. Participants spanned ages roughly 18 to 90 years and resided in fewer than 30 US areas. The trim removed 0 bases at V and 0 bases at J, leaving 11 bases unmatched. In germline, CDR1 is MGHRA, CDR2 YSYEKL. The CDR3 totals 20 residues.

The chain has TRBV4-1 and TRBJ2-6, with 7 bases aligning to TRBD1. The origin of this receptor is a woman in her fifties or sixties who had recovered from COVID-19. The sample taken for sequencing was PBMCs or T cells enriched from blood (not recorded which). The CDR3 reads CASSQDSPAGGYSGANVLTF. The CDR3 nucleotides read TGCGCCAGCAGCCAAGATTCCCCCGCAGGGGGTTACTCTGGGGCCAACGTCCTGACTTTC.